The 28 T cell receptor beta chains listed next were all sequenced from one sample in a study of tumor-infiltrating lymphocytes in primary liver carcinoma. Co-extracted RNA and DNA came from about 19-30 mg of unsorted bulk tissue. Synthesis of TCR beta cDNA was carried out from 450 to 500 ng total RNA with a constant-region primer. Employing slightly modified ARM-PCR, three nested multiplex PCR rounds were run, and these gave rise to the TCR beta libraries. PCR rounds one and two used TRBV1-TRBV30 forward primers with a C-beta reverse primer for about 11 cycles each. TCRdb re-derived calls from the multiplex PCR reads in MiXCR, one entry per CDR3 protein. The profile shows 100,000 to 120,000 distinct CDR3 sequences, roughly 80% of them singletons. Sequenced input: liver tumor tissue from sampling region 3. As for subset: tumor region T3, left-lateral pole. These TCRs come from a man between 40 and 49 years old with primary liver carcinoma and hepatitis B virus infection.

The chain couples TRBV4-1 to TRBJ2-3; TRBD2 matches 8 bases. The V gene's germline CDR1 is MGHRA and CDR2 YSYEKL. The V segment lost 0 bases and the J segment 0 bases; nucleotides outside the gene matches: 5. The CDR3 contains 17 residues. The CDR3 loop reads CASSQDRTSKSTDTQYF. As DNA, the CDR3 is TGCGCCAGCAGCCAAGATCGGACTAGCAAGAGCACAGATACGCAGTATTTT.

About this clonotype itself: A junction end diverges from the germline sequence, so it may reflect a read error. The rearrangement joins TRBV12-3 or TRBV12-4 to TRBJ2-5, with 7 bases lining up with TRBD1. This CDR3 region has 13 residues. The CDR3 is CASSRRGTEIQSF. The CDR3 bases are TGTGCTAGCAGCCGAAGAGGGACAGAGATCCAGTCCTTC.

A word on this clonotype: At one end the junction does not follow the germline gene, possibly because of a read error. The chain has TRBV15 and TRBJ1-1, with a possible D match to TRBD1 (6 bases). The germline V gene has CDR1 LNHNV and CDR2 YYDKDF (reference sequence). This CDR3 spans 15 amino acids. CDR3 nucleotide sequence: TGTGTCACCAGCAGAGATGTGGGGGCGCATAATGAAGCTTTCTTT. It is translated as CVTSRDVGAHNEAFF.

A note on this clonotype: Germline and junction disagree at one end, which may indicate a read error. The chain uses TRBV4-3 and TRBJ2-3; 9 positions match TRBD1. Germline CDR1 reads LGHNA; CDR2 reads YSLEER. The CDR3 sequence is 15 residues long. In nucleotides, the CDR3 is TGCGCCAGTAGCCGCCGACAGGGGGGGACAGATACACGGTATTTT. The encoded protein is CASSRRQGGTDTRYF.

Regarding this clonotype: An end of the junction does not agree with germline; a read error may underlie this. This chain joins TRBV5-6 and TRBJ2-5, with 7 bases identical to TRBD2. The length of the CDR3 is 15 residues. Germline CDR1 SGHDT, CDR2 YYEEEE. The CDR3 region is CASSSNWAGVETPYF. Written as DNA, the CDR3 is TGTGCCAGCAGCTCTAACTGGGCGGGAGTGGAGACCCCGTACTTC.

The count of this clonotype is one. The CDR3 nucleotides are TGTGCCAGCAGCTTCAGTTGGATCAATGAGCAGTTCTTC. This gives the protein CASSFSWINEQFF. The chain has TRBV5-5 and TRBJ2-1, with unresolved D. The germline V gene has CDR1 SGHKS and CDR2 YYEKEE (reference sequence). The CDR3 extends over 13 amino acids. Trimming took off 2 bases at V and 6 bases at J, with 9 bases between the two ends.

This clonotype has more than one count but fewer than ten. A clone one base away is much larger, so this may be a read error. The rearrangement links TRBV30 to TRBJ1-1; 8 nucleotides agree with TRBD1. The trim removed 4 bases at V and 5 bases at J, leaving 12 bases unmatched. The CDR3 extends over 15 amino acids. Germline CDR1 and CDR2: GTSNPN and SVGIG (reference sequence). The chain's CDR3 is CAWNPLGQGKTEAFF. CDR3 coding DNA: TGTGCCTGGAATCCTCTTGGACAGGGAAAAACTGAAGCTTTCTTT. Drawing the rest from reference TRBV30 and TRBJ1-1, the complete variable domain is SQTIHQWPATLVQPVGSPLSLECTVEGTSNPNLYWYRQAAGRGLQLLFYSVGIGQISSEVPQNLSASRPQDRQFILSSKKLLLSDSGFYLCAWNPLGQGKTEAFFGQGTRLTVV.

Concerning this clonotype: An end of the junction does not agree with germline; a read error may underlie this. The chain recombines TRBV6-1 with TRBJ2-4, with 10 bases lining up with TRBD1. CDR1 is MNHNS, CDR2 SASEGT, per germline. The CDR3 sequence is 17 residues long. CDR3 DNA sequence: TGTGCCACCAGTGTACCGGGACAGGGGACGGTCAAAAACATTCAGTACTTC. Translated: CATSVPGQGTVKNIQYF.

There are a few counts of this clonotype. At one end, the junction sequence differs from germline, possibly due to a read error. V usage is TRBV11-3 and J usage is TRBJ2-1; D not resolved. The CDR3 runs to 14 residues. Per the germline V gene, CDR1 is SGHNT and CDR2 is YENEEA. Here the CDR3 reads CDSSLGVSNNEKFF. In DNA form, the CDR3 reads TGTGATAGCAGCTTAGGCGTCTCGAACAATGAGAAGTTCTTC.

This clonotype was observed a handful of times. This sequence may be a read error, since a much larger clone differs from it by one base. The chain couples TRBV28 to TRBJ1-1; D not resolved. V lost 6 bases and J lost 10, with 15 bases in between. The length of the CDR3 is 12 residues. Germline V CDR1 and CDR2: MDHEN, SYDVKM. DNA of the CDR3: TGTGCCAGCAGCGGACTGGGGTTCGTAGCTTTCTTT. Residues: CASSGLGFVAFF.

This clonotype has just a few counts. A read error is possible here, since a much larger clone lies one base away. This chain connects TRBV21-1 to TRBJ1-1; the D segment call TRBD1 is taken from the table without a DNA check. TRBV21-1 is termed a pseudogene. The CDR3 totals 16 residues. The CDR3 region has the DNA TGTGCCAGCAGCAGGAGGACAGGGCCCCTGGGGACTGAAGCTTTCTTT. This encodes CASSRRTGPLGTEAFF.

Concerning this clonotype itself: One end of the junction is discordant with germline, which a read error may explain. The CDR3 DNA is TGTGCCAGCAGCTTGGGTGGGACAGAAGCTTACTTT. It translates to CASSLGGTEAYF. This sequence joins TRBV7-9 and TRBJ1-1, with 7 bases matching TRBD1. Germline V CDR1 and CDR2: SEHNR, FQNEAQ (reference sequence). The CDR3 is 12 residues long.

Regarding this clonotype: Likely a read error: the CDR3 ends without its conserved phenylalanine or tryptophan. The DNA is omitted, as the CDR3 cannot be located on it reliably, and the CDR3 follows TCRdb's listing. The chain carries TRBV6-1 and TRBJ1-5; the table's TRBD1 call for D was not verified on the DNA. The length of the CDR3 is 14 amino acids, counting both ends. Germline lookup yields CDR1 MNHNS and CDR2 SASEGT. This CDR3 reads CASSLQGATQPQHL.

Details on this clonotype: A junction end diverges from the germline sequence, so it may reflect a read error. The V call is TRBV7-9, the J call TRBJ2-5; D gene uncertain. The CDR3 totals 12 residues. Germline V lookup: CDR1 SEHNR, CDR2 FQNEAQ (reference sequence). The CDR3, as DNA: TGTGCCAGCAACTTAGAAGGAGAGACCCAGTGCTTC. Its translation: CASNLEGETQCF.

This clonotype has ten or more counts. The CDR3: CASSPLRRSSYNEQFF. The CDR3 region has the DNA TGTGCCAGCAGCCCGCTTCGGCGGAGCTCCTACAATGAGCAGTTCTTC. The chain joins TRBV11-2 to TRBJ2-1; D not resolved. Trimming pared 5 bases from V and 0 bases from J, leaving 14 bases between. CDR3 length equals 16 residues. The germline CDR1 and CDR2 sequences are SGHAT and FQNNGV.

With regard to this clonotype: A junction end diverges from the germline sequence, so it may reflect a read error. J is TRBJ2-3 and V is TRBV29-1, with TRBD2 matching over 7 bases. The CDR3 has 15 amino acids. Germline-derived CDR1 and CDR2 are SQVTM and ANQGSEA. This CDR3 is CSVRTSASWKDRQYF. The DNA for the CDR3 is TGCAGCGTACGGACTAGTGCGAGTTGGAAAGATAGGCAGTATTTT.

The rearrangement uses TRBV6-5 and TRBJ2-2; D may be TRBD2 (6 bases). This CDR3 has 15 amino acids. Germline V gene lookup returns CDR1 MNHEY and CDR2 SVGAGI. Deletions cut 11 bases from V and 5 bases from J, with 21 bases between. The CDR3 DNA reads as TGTGCCCGCCGAGGCCCCCCGGGAGAAACCGGGGAGCTGTTTTTT. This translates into CARRGPPGETGELFF.

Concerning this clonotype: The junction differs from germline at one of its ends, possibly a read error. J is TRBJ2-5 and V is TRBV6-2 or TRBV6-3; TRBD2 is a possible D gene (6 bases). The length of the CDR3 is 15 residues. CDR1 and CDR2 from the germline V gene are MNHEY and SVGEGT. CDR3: CANSGLSREEETQYF. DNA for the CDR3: TGTGCCAACAGTGGACTATCGAGAGAGGAAGAGACCCAGTACTTC.

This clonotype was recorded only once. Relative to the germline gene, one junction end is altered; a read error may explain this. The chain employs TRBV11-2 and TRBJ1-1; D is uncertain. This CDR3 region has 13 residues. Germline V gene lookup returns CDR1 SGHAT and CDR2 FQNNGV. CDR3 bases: TGTGCCAACAGCTTACGAGGGAACACTGAAGCTTTCTTC. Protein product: CANSLRGNTEAFF.

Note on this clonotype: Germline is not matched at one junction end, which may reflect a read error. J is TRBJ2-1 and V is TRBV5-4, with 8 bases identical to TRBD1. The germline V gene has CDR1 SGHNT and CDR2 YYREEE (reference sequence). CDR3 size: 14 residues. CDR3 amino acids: CASRRDRQYNEQLF. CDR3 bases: TGTGCCAGTAGGAGGGACAGGCAATACAATGAGCAGCTCTTC. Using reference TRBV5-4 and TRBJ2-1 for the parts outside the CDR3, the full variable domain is ETGVTQSPTHLIKTRGQQVTLRCSSQSGHNTVSWYQQALGQGPQFIFQYYREEENGRGNFPPRFSGLQFPNYSSELNVNALELDDSALYLCASRRDRQYNEQLFGPGTRLTVL.

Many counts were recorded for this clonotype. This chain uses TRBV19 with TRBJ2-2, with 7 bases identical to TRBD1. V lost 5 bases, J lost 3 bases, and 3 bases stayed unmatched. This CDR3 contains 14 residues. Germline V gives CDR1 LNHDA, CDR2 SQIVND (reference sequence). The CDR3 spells CASSHGQDTGELFF. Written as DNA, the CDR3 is TGTGCCAGTAGTCACGGACAGGACACCGGGGAGCTGTTTTTT.

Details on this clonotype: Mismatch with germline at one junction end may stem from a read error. The CDR3 protein is CASSSLGLAGTSPDTQYF. In DNA form, the CDR3 reads TGCGCCAGCAGCTCCTTGGGGCTAGCGGGAACTAGCCCAGATACGCAGTATTTT. V and J are TRBV11-2 and TRBJ2-3; TRBD2 aligns across 9 bases. Germline V gene data show CDR1 as SGHAT and CDR2 as FQNNGV. This CDR3 spans 18 amino acids.

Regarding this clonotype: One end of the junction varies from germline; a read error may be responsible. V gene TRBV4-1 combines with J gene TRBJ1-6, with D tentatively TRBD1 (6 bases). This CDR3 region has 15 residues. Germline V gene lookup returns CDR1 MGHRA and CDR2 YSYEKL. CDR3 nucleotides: TGCGACAGCAGCCAAGATAGCACAGGGAATTCACCCCTCTACTTT. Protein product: CDSSQDSTGNSPLYF.

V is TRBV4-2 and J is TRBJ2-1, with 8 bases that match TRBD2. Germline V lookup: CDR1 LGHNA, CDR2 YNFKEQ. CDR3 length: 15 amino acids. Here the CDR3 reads CTIPRTSKSLNEQFF. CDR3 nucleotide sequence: TGTACCATCCCTCGGACTAGCAAGAGTTTAAATGAGCAGTTCTTC.

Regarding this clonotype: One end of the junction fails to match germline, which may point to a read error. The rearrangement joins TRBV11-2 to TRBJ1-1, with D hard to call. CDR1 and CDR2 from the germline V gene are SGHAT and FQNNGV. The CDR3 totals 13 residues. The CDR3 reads CASSLGLNTEVSF. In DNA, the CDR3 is TGTGCCAGCAGCTTAGGACTGAACACTGAAGTTTCCTTT.

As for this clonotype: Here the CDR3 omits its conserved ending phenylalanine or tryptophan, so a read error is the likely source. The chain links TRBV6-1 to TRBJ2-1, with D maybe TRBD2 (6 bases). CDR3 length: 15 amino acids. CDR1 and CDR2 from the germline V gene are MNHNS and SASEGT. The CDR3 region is CASSEEVGGYNEQFL. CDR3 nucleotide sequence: TGTGCCAGCAGTGAAGAAGTGGGAGGATACAATGAACAGTTCCTC.

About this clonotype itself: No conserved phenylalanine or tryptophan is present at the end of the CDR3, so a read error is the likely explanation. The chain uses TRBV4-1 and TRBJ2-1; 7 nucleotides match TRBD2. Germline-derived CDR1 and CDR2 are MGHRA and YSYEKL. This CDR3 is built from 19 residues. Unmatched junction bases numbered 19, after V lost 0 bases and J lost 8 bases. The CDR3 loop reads CASSQDRGGRARVRDEQFS. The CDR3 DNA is TGCGCCAGCAGCCAAGACCGAGGAGGGAGGGCCAGAGTTCGCGATGAGCAGTTCTCC.

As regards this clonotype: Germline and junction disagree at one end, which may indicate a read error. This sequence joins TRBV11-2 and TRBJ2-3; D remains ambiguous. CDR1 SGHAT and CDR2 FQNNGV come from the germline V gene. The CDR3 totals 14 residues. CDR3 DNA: TGCGCCAGTAGCTTAAACCGAGAAGGGGATACGCAGTATTTT. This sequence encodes CASSLNREGDTQYF.